The next 21 T cell receptor beta chains were all read from a single sample in a study of T cells in Graves' hyperthyroidism and ophthalmopathy. From RNA transcripts, TCR beta CDR3 regions were amplified. An initial round of RT-PCR targeting the TCR CDR3 relied on the HTBI primer set. TCRdb reanalysed the multiplex PCR reads using MiXCR and keeps one entry per CDR3 protein. This repertoire shows nearly 750,000 distinct CDR3 sequences, about 35% found once; its top ten account for roughly 31%. Sequenced sample: blood. These receptors were taken from a woman aged 40 to 49 with Graves' hyperthyroidism.

This clonotype showed up many times. The rearrangement links TRBV7-3 to TRBJ2-3; D is perhaps TRBD2 (6 bases). Trimming took off 5 bases at V and 5 bases at J, with 11 bases between the two ends. This CDR3 region has 13 residues. From germline, CDR1 is SGHTA and CDR2 FQGTGA. The DNA of the CDR3 is TGTGCCAGCAGCCTGACTAGGCAAGATACGCAGTATTTT. Protein: CASSLTRQDTQYF.

V and J are TRBV7-2 and TRBJ1-2; tentatively, D is TRBD1 (5 bases). This CDR3 spans 16 amino acids. CDR1 is SGHTA and CDR2 is FQGNSA in the germline V gene. V was cut by 4 bases and J by 8 bases, with 23 bases left in between. The CDR3 sequence is CASSSPSPGTRTGYTF. DNA of the CDR3: TGTGCCAGCAGCTCTCCTTCGCCCGGGACCCGGACCGGCTACACCTTC.

A few counts support this clonotype. The chain links TRBV20-1 to TRBJ1-5, with a weak D call TRBD1 (5 bases). CDR1 and CDR2 (germline): DFQATT, SNEGSKA (reference sequence). The length of the CDR3 is 13 residues. V was clipped by 4 bases and J by 1 base, with 8 bases between them. The CDR3 loop reads CSATGDSNQPQHF. The CDR3 nucleotides are TGCAGTGCTACGGGGGACAGCAATCAGCCCCAGCATTTT.

The chain joins TRBV30 to TRBJ2-7, with D possibly TRBD1 on 6 matching bases. Germline CDR1 GTSNPN, CDR2 SVGIG (reference sequence). The CDR3 is 14 amino acids. V was clipped by 0 bases and J by 5 bases, with 14 bases between them. CDR3: CAWSVLHTGNEQYF. The CDR3 DNA reads as TGTGCCTGGAGTGTACTGCATACAGGGAACGAGCAGTACTTC.

J is TRBJ1-5 and V is TRBV12-3 or TRBV12-4, with D perhaps TRBD1 (5 bases). The V and J ends lost 5 bases and 7 bases respectively, with 12 bases between them. This CDR3 contains 13 residues. CDR3 nucleotide sequence: TGTGCCAGCAGTAGGGGATTACGCCAGCCCCAGCATTTT. Protein sequence: CASSRGLRQPQHF.

The rearrangement joins TRBV12-3 or TRBV12-4 to TRBJ1-2, with TRBD1 as a possible D gene (5 bases). CDR3 size: 15 residues. V was cut by 2 bases and J by 0 bases, with 10 bases left in between. In nucleotides, the CDR3 is TGTGCCAGCAGTTTAAGGGGCATGGCTAACTATGGCTACACCTTC. Protein: CASSLRGMANYGYTF.

CDR3 DNA: TGTGCCACCAGCAGCCAACCGGGACTAGCGGGCGAGCAGTACTTC. Translated: CATSSQPGLAGEQYF. This chain connects TRBV15 to TRBJ2-7; 12 nucleotides line up with TRBD2. Germline V gives CDR1 LNHNV, CDR2 YYDKDF (reference sequence). J gave up 6 bases and V 3 bases, and 6 bases lay outside the gene matches. CDR3 length: 15 residues.

This clonotype was recorded many times. The V call is TRBV9, the J call TRBJ2-5, with TRBD1 identical over 9 bases. Germline V gives CDR1 SGDLS, CDR2 YYNGEE. V gave up 4 bases and J gave up 4 bases; unmatched junction bases: 5. This CDR3 is built from 14 residues. The CDR3: CASSFGQGPETQYF. In nucleotides, the CDR3 is TGTGCCAGCAGCTTCGGACAGGGGCCAGAGACCCAGTACTTC. The full variable domain, rest sourced from reference TRBV9 and TRBJ2-5, is DSGVTQTPKHLITATGQRVTLRCSPRSGDLSVYWYQQSLDQGLQFLIQYYNGEERAKGNILERFSAQQFPDLHSELNLSSLELGDSALYFCASSFGQGPETQYFGPGTRLLVL.

The rearrangement joins TRBV9 to TRBJ1-3; 7 positions agree with TRBD1. Trimming at V came to 4 bases and at J to 1 base, leaving 17 bases not matched to a gene. This CDR3 is 19 amino acids long. Per the germline V gene, CDR1 is SGDLS and CDR2 is YYNGEE. The CDR3 DNA reads as TGTGCCAGCAGCACATGGGACAGCTGGACCTCGTCGTCTGGAAACACCATATATTTT. It encodes CASSTWDSWTSSSGNTIYF.

In its sample, this clonotype was seen many times. CDR3 sequence: CASDRVLNTEAFF. In nucleotides, the CDR3 is TGTGCCAGCGACAGGGTATTGAACACTGAAGCTTTCTTT. The rearrangement uses TRBV12-3 or TRBV12-4 and TRBJ1-1, with 7 bases lining up with TRBD1. CDR3 size: 13 residues. V was clipped by 8 bases and J by 0 bases; unmatched bases: 3.

This clonotype showed up many times. This chain connects TRBV5-5 to TRBJ2-5; weak D call: TRBD2 (5 bases). The CDR3 runs to 14 residues. V dropped 1 base and J dropped 5 bases, with 12 bases sitting between them. Germline CDR1 SGHKS, CDR2 YYEKEE (reference sequence). As DNA, the CDR3 is TGTGCCAGCAGCTTGTACGGGGATCGGGAGACCCAGTACTTC. Its protein product is CASSLYGDRETQYF.

This chain uses TRBV2 with TRBJ1-2; 9 bases align to TRBD1. V lost 6 bases to trimming and J lost 4 bases; unmatched junction nucleotides: 9. Germline assignment: CDR1 SNHLY and CDR2 FYNNEI. This CDR3 has 15 amino acids. CDR3 in amino acids: CASSHRGPTSYGYTF. DNA for the CDR3: TGTGCCAGCAGCCACAGGGGGCCTACATCCTATGGCTACACCTTC. The full variable domain, in which reference TRBV2 and TRBJ1-2 provide the parts outside the CDR3, is EPEVTQTPSHQVTQMGQEVILRCVPISNHLYFYWYRQILGQKVEFLVSFYNNEISEKSEIFDDQFSVERPDGSNFTLKIRSTKLEDSAMYFCASSHRGPTSYGYTFGSGTRLTVV.

This clonotype was picked up a small number of times. The chain carries TRBV9 and TRBJ2-7; D is possibly TRBD1 (6 bases). V lost 3 bases and J lost 6, with 19 bases in between. The CDR3 is 15 amino acids. Germline assignment: CDR1 SGDLS and CDR2 YYNGEE. The CDR3 protein is CASSEGELGPFEQYF. CDR3 sequence (DNA): TGTGCCAGCAGCGAGGGGGAGCTGGGGCCCTTCGAGCAGTACTTC.

This clonotype was found many times. The rearrangement joins TRBV20-1 to TRBJ1-5; D perhaps matches TRBD1 (5 bases). From germline, CDR1 is DFQATT and CDR2 SNEGSKA (reference sequence). CDR3 length equals 13 residues. V was cut by 1 base and J by 7 bases, with 11 bases left in between. Here the CDR3 DNA reads TGCAGTGCTAGAGGCAGGGATAACCAGCCCCAGCATTTT. This codes for CSARGRDNQPQHF.

The chain uses TRBV7-2 and TRBJ1-5; possible D gene TRBD1, 5 bases. This CDR3 is built from 14 residues. The germline CDR1 and CDR2 sequences are SGHTA and FQGNSA. V lost 6 bases and J lost 6, with 15 bases in between. This CDR3 reads CASSPRNRGQPQHF. The CDR3 coding sequence is TGTGCCAGCAGTCCCCGGAATAGGGGTCAGCCCCAGCATTTT. Full variable domain (outside the CDR3, taken from reference TRBV7-2 and TRBJ1-5): GAGVSQSPSNKVTEKGKDVELRCDPISGHTALYWYRQSLGQGLEFLIYFQGNSAPDKSGLPSDRFSAERTGGSVSTLTIQRTQQEDSAVYLCASSPRNRGQPQHFGDGTRLSIL.

The chain joins TRBV6-6 to TRBJ1-2; TRBD1 aligns across 8 bases. The CDR3 is 16 residues long. Germline V gene lookup returns CDR1 MNHNY and CDR2 SVGAGI (reference sequence). V was clipped by 6 bases and J by 2 bases; unmatched bases: 11. This CDR3 reads CASSLYRTGINYGYTF. The CDR3 DNA reads as TGTGCCAGCAGCCTCTACCGGACAGGGATAAACTATGGCTACACCTTC.

On this clonotype itself: This may arise from a read error, as a much more abundant clone is one base away. The J gene is TRBJ1-6, the V gene TRBV19, with 7 bases that match TRBD1. The CDR3 has 15 amino acids. With 5 bases clipped from V and 9 bases from J, the junction kept 10 bases outside the gene matches. Per the germline V gene, CDR1 is LNHDA and CDR2 is SQIVND (reference sequence). Here the CDR3 reads CASSGRSGGASPLHF. In nucleotides, the CDR3 is TGTGCCAGTAGTGGAAGATCAGGGGGTGCTTCACCCCTCCACTTT. Together with reference TRBV19 and TRBJ1-6, the CDR3 gives the full variable domain: DGGITQSPKYLFRKEGQNVTLSCEQNLNHDAMYWYRQDPGQGLRLIYYSQIVNDFQKGDIAEGYSVSREKKESFPLTVTSAQKNPTAFYLCASSGRSGGASPLHFGNGTRLTVT.

V usage is TRBV7-2 and J usage is TRBJ1-5; no definite D call. The CDR3 length is 13 residues. V dropped 2 bases and J dropped 6 bases, with 8 bases sitting between them. From germline, CDR1 is SGHTA and CDR2 FQGNSA. The CDR3 sequence is CASSLRWGQPQHF. In DNA form, the CDR3 reads TGTGCCAGCAGCTTACGGTGGGGTCAGCCCCAGCATTTT.

This clonotype was detected ten times or more. The rearrangement uses TRBV12-3 or TRBV12-4 and TRBJ1-2; 10 nucleotides match TRBD1. V lost 6 bases to trimming and J lost 4 bases; unmatched junction nucleotides: 2. The CDR3 runs to 13 residues. CDR3: CASSWDRGYGYTF. CDR3 in DNA: TGTGCCAGCAGCTGGGACAGGGGCTATGGCTACACCTTC.

The chain recombines TRBV4-3 with TRBJ1-5; D not certain. CDR3 length: 15 amino acids. In germline, CDR1 is LGHNA, CDR2 YSLEER. V lost 0 bases to trimming and J lost 5 bases, with 11 bases between them. The CDR3 region has the DNA TGCGCCAGCAGCCAAGAAGGGAACGGTTATCAGCCCCAGCATTTT. Amino acids: CASSQEGNGYQPQHF.

This clonotype showed up just a few times. The chain combines TRBV12-3 or TRBV12-4 with TRBJ2-7; 8 bases map to TRBD2. V was clipped by 8 bases and J by 7 bases; unmatched bases: 7. This CDR3 comprises 12 residues. CDR3 DNA sequence: TGTGCCAGCGCCCCCGGGAGGGGAGAGCAGTACTTC. It translates to CASAPGRGEQYF.